This TCR beta chain was captured by sequencing in a study of cytomegalovirus exposure and HLA in healthy donors. In the PCR, 60 Vbeta and 13 Jbeta primers were used. Libraries were prepared by immunoSEQ multiplex PCR; TCRdb keeps only in-frame clonotypes and omits some of them. The sample shows 75,000 to 95,000 clones, roughly four fifths of them seen only once. With respect to this clone: Its antigen is as yet unknown.

The records do not include a CMV serostatus for this donor. Unmatched junction bases numbered 7, after V lost 4 bases and J lost 0 bases. CDR1 and CDR2 (germline): SGHRS, YFSETQ. The CDR3 runs to 16 residues. General study points: TCR beta chains numbering 150 to 200 were designated cytomegalovirus-associated. The classifier was said to identify cytomegalovirus status with high specificity and sensitivity. Most TCR beta V segments were productive about 87% or about 30% of the time in an earlier analysis.

The rearrangement links TRBV5-1 to TRBJ1-1; 9 nucleotides line up with TRBD1. The sample was PBMCs. The TCR was taken from a human donor in good health. CDR3 sequence reads: CASSPDRGRMNTEAFF. DNA for the CDR3: TGCGCCAGCAGCCCGGACAGGGGAAGAATGAACACTGAAGCTTTCTTT. Full variable domain (rest looked up from reference TRBV5-1 and TRBJ1-1): KAGVTQTPRYLIKTRGQQVTLSCSPISGHRSVSWYQQTPGQGLQFLFEYFSETQRNKGNFPGRFSGRQFSNSRSEMNVSTLELGDSALYLCASSPDRGRMNTEAFFGQGTRLTVV.